This T cell receptor (beta chain) derives from a study of shared clonotypes between healthy human individuals. Study summary: For every donor, three CD4 naive, three CD4 memory, two CD8 naive and one CD8 memory plates were used.

To note about this clone: Its target is not known.

The CDR3 runs to 14 residues. V lost 5 bases to trimming and J lost 5 bases; unmatched junction nucleotides: 8. The germline CDR1 and CDR2 sequences are MDHEN and SYDVKM. Notes on the study in general: Specimens sampled were limited to blood, with tissue repertoires likely differing.

Naive CD8 cells lacked CD45RO and underwent positive selection for CCR7, leaving out terminally differentiated effector memory CD45RA+ cells. In the original processing: Without quality scores, immunoSEQ junctional reads could not be filtered like full-length reads. TCRdb's table, derived via immunoSEQ multiplex PCR, lists solely in-frame clones and lacks some. Clonal size and the V and J genes are those of that table, whereas D and trimming came from the DNA. The sample has 550,000 to 750,000 clones; roughly nine tenths are singletons. The chain is built from TRBV28 and TRBJ1-1, with 7 bases aligning to TRBD1. The TCR sequence derives from a man aged 30 to 39 in good health. Sample: naive CD8+ T cells sorted from blood. CDR3 nucleotides: TGTGCCAGCAGTCCAGGACAGGCTGGGACTGAAGCTTTCTTT. It specifies CASSPGQAGTEAFF.